This T cell receptor beta chain derives from a study of cytomegalovirus exposure and HLA in healthy donors. Study-wide results and limits: The majority of TCR sequences were rare, yet some public TCRs appeared in many donors. The number of N-insertions in an Asian-associated ancestry cluster was reportedly below the roughly 620-donor mean in a later analysis.

Per the germline V gene, CDR1 is MNHEY and CDR2 is SMNVEV (reference sequence). This CDR3 spans 13 amino acids. V dropped 5 bases and J dropped 0 bases, with 8 bases sitting between them. Comments on this clone: Its target is not known.

The primer mix had 60 Vbeta and 13 Jbeta primers. Method: immunoSEQ multiplex PCR; TCRdb's copy keeps in-frame clones and lacks some. The table lists about 130,000 clones, over 60% of them singletons. The clonotype comes from a woman in her sixties or seventies in good health and CMV-seronegative. Source material: PBMCs. J is TRBJ2-7 and V is TRBV27; no clear D gene. The CDR3 loop reads CASSLQSSYEQYF. In nucleotides, the CDR3 is TGTGCCAGCAGTCTACAGAGCTCCTACGAGCAGTACTTC.